This TCR beta chain originates from a study of blood T cell repertoires in COVID-19. Study context: COVID-19 samples, acute and convalescent, were from the United States, Italy and Spain.

TCRdb's table, derived via immunoSEQ multiplex PCR, lists solely in-frame clones and lacks some. Of about 180,000 clones in the sample, around 84% were seen once. The participants were between about 18 and 90 years old and came from some 25 US areas. Each recovered donor of Cohort 3 presented with two negative PCRs, clearance, or symptom resolution. The material sequenced was PBMCs or T cells enriched from blood (not recorded which). The source is a man aged 45 to 65 who had recovered from COVID-19.

The CDR3 reads CASSLDRQIGYTF. As DNA, the CDR3 is TGCGCCAGCAGCTTGGACAGACAGATAGGCTACACCTTC. The gene calls are TRBV5-1 and TRBJ1-2; D is perhaps TRBD1 (5 bases). The CDR3 loop spans 13 amino acids. Trimming shortened V by 0 bases and J by 8 bases, and 11 bases separated the two germline ends. Germline V gene data show CDR1 as SGHRS and CDR2 as YFSETQ. The entire variable domain, with the rest obtained from reference TRBV5-1 and TRBJ1-2, is as follows: KAGVTQTPRYLIKTRGQQVTLSCSPISGHRSVSWYQQTPGQGLQFLFEYFSETQRNKGNFPGRFSGRQFSNSRSEMNVSTLELGDSALYLCASSLDRQIGYTFGSGTRLTVV.